The clone carrying this T cell receptor (beta chain) was seen many times. As processed by the authors: Counts of nucleated cells, estimated from reference gene primer amplification, were obtained. Here immunoSEQ multiplex PCR was the method, and the copy in TCRdb shows in-frame clones only, minus some. That table furnishes V, J and clone size, whereas the DNA furnished D and trimming. The table includes roughly 150,000 clones, around 80% detected once. These data are taken from a study of blood T cell repertoires in COVID-19. At the level of the study: Acute and convalescent COVID-19 specimens originated in the United States, Italy and Spain. PBMCs, B-cell-depleted T cells, or T cells provided the cDNA or gDNA that made up the material.

CDR1 and CDR2 from the germline V gene are GTSNPN and SVGIG (reference sequence). The CDR3 has 13 amino acids. V gave up 5 bases and J gave up 6 bases, with 17 bases separating them. Sequencing was performed on peripheral blood. The TCR originated in a human donor with acute or convalescent COVID-19. The donor label of this sample is uncertain. The chain links TRBV30 to TRBJ2-7, with D possibly being TRBD1 (6 bases). CDR3 in DNA: TGTGCCTGGCAAAATTACAGGGAACGCGAGCAGTACTTC. Its protein product is CAWQNYREREQYF.